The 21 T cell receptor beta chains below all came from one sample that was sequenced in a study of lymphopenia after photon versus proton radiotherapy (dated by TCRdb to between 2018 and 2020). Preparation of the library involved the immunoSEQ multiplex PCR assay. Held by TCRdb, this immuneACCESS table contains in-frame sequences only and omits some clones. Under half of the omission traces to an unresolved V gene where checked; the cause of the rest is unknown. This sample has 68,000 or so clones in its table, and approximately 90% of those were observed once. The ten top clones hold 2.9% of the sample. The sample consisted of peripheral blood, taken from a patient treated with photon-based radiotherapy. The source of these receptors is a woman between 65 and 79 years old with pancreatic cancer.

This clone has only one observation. CDR3 sequence: CASSLPLAGAYNEQFF. CDR3 nucleotides: TGTGCCAGCAGCTTACCCCTAGCGGGAGCCTACAATGAGCAGTTCTTC. V is TRBV7-3 and J is TRBJ2-1, with 10 bases matching TRBD2. Trimming at V came to 2 bases and at J to 2 bases, leaving 3 bases not matched to a gene. This CDR3 contains 16 residues. In germline, CDR1 is SGHTA, CDR2 FQGTGA.

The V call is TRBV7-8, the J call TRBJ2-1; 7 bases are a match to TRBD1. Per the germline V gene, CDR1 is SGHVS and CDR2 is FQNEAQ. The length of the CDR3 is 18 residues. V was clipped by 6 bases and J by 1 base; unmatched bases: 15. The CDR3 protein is CASSHRGLPVRSYNEQFF. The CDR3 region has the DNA TGTGCCAGCAGTCACAGGGGTTTACCGGTAAGGTCCTACAATGAGCAGTTCTTC.

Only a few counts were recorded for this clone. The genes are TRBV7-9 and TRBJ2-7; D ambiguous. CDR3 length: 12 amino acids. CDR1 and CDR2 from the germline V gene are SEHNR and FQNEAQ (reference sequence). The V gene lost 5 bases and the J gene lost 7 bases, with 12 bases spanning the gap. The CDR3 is CASSPGGFEQYF. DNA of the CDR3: TGTGCCAGCAGCCCCGGTGGGTTTGAGCAGTACTTC.

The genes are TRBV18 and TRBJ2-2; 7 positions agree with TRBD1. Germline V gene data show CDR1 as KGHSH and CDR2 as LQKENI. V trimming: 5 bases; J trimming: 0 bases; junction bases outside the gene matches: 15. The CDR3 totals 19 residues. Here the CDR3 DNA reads TGTGCCAGCTCATTCGTAGCACCTACAGGGACAGCGAACACCGGGGAGCTGTTTTTT. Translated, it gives CASSFVAPTGTANTGELFF.

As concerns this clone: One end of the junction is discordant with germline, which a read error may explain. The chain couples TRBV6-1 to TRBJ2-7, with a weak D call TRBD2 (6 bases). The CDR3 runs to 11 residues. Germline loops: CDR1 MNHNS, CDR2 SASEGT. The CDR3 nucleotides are TGTGCCAGCAGTGAGATCGGGGGACGGTTCTTC. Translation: CASSEIGGRFF.

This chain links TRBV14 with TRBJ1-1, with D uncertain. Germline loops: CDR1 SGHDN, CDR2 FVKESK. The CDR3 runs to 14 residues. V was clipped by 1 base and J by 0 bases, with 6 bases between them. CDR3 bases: TGTGCCAGCAGCCAAGGCAGATTGAACACTGAAGCTTTCTTT. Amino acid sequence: CASSQGRLNTEAFF.

CDR3 sequence (DNA): TGCGCCAGCAGCTTGGTGGGAGCCAGCACAGATACGCAGTATTTT. It yields the protein CASSLVGASTDTQYF. V gene TRBV5-1 combines with J gene TRBJ2-3; D might be TRBD2 (5 bases). The CDR3 has 15 residues. The V gene lost 0 bases and the J gene lost 0 bases, with 8 bases spanning the gap. CDR1 is SGHRS and CDR2 is YFSETQ in the germline V gene.

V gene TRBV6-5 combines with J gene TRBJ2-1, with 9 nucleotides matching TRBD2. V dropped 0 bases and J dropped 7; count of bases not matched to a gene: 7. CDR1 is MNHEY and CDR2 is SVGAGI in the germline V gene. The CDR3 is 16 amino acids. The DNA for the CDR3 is TGTGCCAGCAGTTACTCCAGCGGGAGGCCCCCTAATGAGCAGTTCTTC. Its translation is CASSYSSGRPPNEQFF.

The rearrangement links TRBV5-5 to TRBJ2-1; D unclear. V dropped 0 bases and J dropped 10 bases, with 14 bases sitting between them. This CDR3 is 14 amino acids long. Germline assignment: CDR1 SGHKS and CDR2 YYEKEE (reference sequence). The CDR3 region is CASSLGSLIREQFF. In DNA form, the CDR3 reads TGTGCCAGCAGCTTGGGCTCACTGATTAGGGAGCAGTTCTTC.

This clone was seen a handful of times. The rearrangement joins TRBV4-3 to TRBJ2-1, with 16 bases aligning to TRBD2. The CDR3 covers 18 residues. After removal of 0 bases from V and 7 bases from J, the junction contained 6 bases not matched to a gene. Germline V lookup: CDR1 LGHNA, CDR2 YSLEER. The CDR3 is CASSQDRGLAGGKNEQFF. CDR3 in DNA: TGCGCCAGCAGCCAAGATCGGGGACTAGCGGGAGGGAAGAATGAGCAGTTCTTC.

CDR3 sequence reads: CASSLAGTGNYEQYF. In nucleotides, the CDR3 is TGTGCCAGCAGCTTAGCTGGGACAGGGAACTACGAGCAGTACTTC. This chain joins TRBV7-9 and TRBJ2-7; 9 nucleotides match TRBD1. CDR3 length: 15 amino acids. In germline, CDR1 is SEHNR, CDR2 FQNEAQ (reference sequence). The ends lost 0 bases at V and 3 bases at J; junction bases unmatched: 3.

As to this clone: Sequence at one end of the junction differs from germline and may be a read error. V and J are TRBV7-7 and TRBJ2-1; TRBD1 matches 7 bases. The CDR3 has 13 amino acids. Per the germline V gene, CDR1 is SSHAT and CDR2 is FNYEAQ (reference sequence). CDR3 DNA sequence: TGTGCTAGCAGCTCGTCAGGGGGAACTGAGCAGTTCTTC. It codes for CASSSSGGTEQFF.

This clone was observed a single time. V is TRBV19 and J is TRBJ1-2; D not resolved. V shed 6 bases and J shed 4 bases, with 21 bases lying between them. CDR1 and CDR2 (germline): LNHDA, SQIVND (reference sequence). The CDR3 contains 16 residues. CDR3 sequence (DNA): TGTGCCAGTAGAGACTCCGGCGGGATATCCAGCTATGGCTACACCTTC. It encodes CASRDSGGISSYGYTF.

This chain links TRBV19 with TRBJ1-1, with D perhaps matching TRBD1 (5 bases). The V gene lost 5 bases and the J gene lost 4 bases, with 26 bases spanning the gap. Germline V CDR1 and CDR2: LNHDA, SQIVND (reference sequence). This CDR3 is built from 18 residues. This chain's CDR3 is CASSAPWSLRGLGTEAFF. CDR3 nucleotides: TGTGCCAGTAGTGCTCCCTGGAGCCTTAGGGGTTTGGGCACTGAAGCTTTCTTT.

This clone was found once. CDR3 region: CASSQSTGQLDEQYF. The CDR3 coding sequence is TGTGCCAGCAGCCAATCGACGGGACAGTTGGACGAGCAGTACTTC. The rearrangement joins TRBV9 to TRBJ2-7; TRBD1 matches 7 bases. Losses at the gene ends were 4 bases for V and 5 bases for J; bases not matched to a gene: 12. CDR1 is SGDLS, CDR2 YYNGEE, per germline. This CDR3 region has 15 residues. The entire variable domain, with the rest obtained from reference TRBV9 and TRBJ2-7, is as follows: DSGVTQTPKHLITATGQRVTLRCSPRSGDLSVYWYQQSLDQGLQFLIQYYNGEERAKGNILERFSAQQFPDLHSELNLSSLELGDSALYFCASSQSTGQLDEQYFGPGTRLTVT.

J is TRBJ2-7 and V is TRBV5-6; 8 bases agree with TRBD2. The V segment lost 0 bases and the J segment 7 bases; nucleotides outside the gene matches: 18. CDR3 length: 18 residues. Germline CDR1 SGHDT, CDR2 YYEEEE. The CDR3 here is CASSLVGTGTGGLREQYF. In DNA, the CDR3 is TGTGCCAGCAGCTTGGTCGGTACCGGGACGGGGGGGCTCCGGGAGCAGTACTTC.

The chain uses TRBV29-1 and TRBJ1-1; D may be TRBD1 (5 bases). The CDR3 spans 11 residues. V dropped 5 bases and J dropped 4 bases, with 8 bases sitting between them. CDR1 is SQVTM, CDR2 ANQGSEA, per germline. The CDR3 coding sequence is TGCAGCGTTCAGGGTGGCACTGAAGCTTTCTTT. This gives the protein CSVQGGTEAFF.

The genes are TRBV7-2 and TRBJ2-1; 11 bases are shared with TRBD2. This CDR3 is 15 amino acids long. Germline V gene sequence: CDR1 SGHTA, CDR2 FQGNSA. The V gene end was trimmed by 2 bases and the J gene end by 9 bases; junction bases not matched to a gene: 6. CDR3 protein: CASSLNSGRAGEQFF. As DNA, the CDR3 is TGTGCCAGCAGCTTAAATAGCGGGAGGGCCGGTGAGCAGTTCTTC.

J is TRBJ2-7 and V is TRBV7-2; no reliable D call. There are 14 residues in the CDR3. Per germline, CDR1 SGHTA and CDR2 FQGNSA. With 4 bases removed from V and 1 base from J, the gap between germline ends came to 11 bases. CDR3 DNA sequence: TGTGCCAGCAGCTCCGGACGTGGTTCCTACGAGCAGTACTTC. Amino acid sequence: CASSSGRGSYEQYF.

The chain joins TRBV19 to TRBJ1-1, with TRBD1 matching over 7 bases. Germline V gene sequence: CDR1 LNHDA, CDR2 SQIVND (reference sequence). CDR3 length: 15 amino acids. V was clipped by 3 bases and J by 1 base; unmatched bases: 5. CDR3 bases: TGTGCCAGTAGTATCACAGGGGTCTCGAACACTGAAGCTTTCTTT. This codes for CASSITGVSNTEAFF.

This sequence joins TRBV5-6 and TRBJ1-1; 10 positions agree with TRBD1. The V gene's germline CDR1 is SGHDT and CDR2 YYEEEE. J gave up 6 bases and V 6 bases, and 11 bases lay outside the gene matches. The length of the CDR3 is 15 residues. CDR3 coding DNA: TGTGCCAGCAACCGCAAACGGGACAGGGGTCCTGAAGCTTTCTTT. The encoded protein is CASNRKRDRGPEAFF.